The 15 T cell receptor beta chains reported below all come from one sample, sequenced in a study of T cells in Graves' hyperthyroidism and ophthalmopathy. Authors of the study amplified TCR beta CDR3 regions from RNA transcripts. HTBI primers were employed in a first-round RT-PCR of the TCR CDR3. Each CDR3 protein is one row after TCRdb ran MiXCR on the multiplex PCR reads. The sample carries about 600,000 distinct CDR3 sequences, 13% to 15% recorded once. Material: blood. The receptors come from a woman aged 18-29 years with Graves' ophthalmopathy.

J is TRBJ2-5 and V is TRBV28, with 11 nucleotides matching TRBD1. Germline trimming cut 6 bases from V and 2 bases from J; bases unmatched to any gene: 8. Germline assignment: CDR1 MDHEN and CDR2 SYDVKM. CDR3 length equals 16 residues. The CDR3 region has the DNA TGTGCCAGCAGACGTCCGGGACAGGGGGGTCAAGAGACCCAGTACTTC. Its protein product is CASRRPGQGGQETQYF.

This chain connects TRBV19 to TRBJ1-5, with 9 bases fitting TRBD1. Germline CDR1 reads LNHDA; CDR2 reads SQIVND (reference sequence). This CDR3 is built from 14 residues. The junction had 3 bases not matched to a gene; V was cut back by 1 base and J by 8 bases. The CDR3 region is CASSIGQGVKPQHF. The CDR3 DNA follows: TGTGCCAGTAGTATAGGACAGGGGGTGAAGCCCCAGCATTTT. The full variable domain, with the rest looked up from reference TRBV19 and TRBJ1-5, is DGGITQSPKYLFRKEGQNVTLSCEQNLNHDAMYWYRQDPGQGLRLIYYSQIVNDFQKGDIAEGYSVSREKKESFPLTVTSAQKNPTAFYLCASSIGQGVKPQHFGDGTRLSIL.

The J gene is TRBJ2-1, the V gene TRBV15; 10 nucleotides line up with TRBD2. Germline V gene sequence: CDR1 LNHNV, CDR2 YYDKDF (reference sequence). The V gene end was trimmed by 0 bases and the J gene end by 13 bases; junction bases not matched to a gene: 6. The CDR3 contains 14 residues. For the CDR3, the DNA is TGTGCCACCAGCAGAGAGGGGAGCGGGAGGGGCCAGTTCTTC. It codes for CATSREGSGRGQFF.

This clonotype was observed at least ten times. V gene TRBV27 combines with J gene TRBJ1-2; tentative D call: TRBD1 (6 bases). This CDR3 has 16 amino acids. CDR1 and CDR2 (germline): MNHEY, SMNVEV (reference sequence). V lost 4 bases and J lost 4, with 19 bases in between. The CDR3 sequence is CASSSTRQVASYGYTF. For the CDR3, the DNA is TGTGCCAGCAGTTCCACCCGACAGGTGGCCTCCTATGGCTACACCTTC.

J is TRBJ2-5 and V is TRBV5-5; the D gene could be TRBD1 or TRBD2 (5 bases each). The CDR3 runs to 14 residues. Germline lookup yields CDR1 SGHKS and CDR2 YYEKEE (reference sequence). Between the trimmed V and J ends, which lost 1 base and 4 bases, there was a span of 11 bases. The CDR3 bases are TGTGCCAGCAGCTTGCGCAGGGCGGGAGAGACCCAGTACTTC. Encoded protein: CASSLRRAGETQYF.

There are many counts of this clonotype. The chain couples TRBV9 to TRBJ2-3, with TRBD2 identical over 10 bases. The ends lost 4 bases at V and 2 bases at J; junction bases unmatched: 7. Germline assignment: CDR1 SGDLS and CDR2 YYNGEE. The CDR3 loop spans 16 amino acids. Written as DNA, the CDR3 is TGTGCCAGCAGCCCTCTAGCGGGAGAGACCACAGATACGCAGTATTTT. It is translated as CASSPLAGETTDTQYF.

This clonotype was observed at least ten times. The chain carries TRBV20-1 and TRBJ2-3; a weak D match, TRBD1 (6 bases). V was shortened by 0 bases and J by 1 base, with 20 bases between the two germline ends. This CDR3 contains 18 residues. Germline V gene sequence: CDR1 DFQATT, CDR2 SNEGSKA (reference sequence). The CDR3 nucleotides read TGCAGTGCTAGAGACCCTAGGGGACACGTCGGCCGCACAGATACGCAGTATTTT. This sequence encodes CSARDPRGHVGRTDTQYF.

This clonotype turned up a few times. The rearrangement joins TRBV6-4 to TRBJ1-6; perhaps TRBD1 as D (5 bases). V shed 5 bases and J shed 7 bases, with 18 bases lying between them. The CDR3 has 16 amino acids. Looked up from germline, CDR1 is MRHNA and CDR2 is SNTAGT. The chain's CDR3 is CASSPSGGAANSPLHF. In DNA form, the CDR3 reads TGTGCCAGCAGTCCCTCGGGTGGGGCGGCCAATTCACCCCTCCACTTT.

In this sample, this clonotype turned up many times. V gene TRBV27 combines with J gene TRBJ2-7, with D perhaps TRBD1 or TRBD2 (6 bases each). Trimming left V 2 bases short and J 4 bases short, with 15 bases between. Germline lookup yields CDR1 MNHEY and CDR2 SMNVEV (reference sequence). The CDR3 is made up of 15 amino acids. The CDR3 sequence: CASSLTWGAAYEQYF. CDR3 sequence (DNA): TGTGCCAGCAGTTTAACGTGGGGGGCGGCGTACGAGCAGTACTTC.

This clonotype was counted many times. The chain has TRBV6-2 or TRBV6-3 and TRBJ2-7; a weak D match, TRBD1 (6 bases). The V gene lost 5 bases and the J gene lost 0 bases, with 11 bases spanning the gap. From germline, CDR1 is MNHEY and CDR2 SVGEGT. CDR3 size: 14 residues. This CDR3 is CASSRDIISYEQYF. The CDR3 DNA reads TGTGCCAGCAGTCGGGACATCATCTCCTACGAGCAGTACTTC.

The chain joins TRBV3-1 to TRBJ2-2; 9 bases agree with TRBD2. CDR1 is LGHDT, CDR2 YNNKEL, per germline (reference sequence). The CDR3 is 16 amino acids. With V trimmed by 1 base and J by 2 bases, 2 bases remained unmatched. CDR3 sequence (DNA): TGTGCCAGCAGCCAAGGAGCGGGAGGCAACACCGGGGAGCTGTTTTTT. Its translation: CASSQGAGGNTGELFF.

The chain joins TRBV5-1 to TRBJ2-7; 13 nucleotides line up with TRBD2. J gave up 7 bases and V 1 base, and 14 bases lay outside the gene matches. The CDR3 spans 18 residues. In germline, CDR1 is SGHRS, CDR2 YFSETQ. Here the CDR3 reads CASSLWAQGLAGVGEQYF. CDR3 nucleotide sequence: TGCGCCAGCAGCTTGTGGGCCCAAGGACTAGCGGGAGTGGGAGAGCAGTACTTC.

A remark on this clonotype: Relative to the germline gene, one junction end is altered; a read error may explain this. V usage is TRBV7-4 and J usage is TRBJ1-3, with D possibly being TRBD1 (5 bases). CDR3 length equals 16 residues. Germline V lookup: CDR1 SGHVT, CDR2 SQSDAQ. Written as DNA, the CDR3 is TGCGCCAGCAGCCAGGGCCTCAGGGTTGGAGGAAACACCATATATTTT. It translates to CASSQGLRVGGNTIYF.

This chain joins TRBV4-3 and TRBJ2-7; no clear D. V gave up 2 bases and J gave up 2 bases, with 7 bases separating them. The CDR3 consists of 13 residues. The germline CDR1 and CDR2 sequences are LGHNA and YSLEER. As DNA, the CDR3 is TGCGCCAGCAGCCAATCCACAGCCTACGAGCAGTACTTC. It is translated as CASSQSTAYEQYF.

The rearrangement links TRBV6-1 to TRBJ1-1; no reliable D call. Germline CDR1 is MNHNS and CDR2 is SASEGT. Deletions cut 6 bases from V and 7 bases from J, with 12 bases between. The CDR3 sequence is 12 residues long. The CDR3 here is CASRQRGLEAFF. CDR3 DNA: TGTGCCAGCAGGCAACGAGGACTTGAAGCTTTCTTT.